Listed below are T cell receptor beta chains from one sample, sequenced in a study of T cell changes during pregnancy in multiple sclerosis. The method was immunoSEQ multiplex PCR; TCRdb's version includes in-frame clones alone and lacks a portion of them. Of tens of thousands of clones listed, almost 95% are singletons. The specimen comprised peripheral blood, sampled after pregnancy. These receptors all come from a female donor with multiple sclerosis, enrolled in a pregnancy study. The CDR3 runs from the conserved cysteine through the conserved F or W. The D gene is left open where the match is weak. Clone size, where shown, is once, few, many, or a class for clones that have expanded.

abundance,j_gene,d_gene,v_gene,CDR3aa,CDR3nt
.,TRBJ1-3,.,TRBV4-3,CASSHQASGNTIYF,TGCGCCAGCAGCCATCAGGCCTCTGGAAACACCATATATTTT
.,TRBJ1-5,.,TRBV7-2,CASSPRRGGYQPQHF,TGTGCCAGCAGCCCCCGGCGGGGGGGGTATCAGCCCCAGCATTTT
.,TRBJ2-7,.,TRBV18,CASSADTGQQYF,TGTGCCAGCTCAGCGGACACGGGCCAACAGTACTTC
.,TRBJ2-7,.,TRBV9,CASSVDGSSTYEQYF,TGTGCCAGCAGCGTAGATGGGAGCAGCACCTACGAGCAGTACTTC
.,TRBJ1-5,.,TRBV11-2,CASSGDPNQPQHF,TGTGCCAGCAGCGGAGACCCTAATCAGCCCCAGCATTTT
.,TRBJ1-1,.,TRBV5-1,CASSLALVGMGTEAFF,TGCGCCAGCAGCTTGGCCCTAGTTGGTATGGGCACTGAAGCTTTCTTT
.,TRBJ1-1,.,TRBV2,CASSPPNLYTEAFF,TGTGCCAGCAGTCCACCCAACCTATACACTGAAGCTTTCTTT
once,TRBJ2-1,.,TRBV7-9,CASSLEVGGGLMQFF,TGTGCCAGCAGCTTAGAGGTTGGGGGCGGGTTGATGCAGTTCTTC
.,TRBJ2-4,TRBD1,TRBV19,CASSLRGQALSFIQYF,TGTGCCAGTAGTCTACGTGGACAGGCCCTCTCTTTTATTCAGTACTTC
.,TRBJ2-2,.,TRBV2,CASSDLGASTGELFF,TGTGCCAGCAGTGACCTAGGGGCGTCCACCGGGGAGCTGTTTTTT
.,TRBJ1-3,.,TRBV11-2,CASTQQGVVPGNTIYF,TGTGCCAGCACCCAACAGGGTGTAGTGCCTGGAAACACCATATATTTT
.,TRBJ2-7,.,TRBV27,CASSLADSSYEQYF,TGTGCCAGCAGTTTAGCCGACAGCTCCTACGAGCAGTACTTC
.,TRBJ2-7,TRBD1,TRBV27,CASSLKPSGTGSYEQYF,TGTGCCAGCAGTTTAAAACCCTCCGGGACAGGGTCTTACGAGCAGTACTTC
once,TRBJ2-7,.,TRBV20-1,CSAAQVYEQYF,TGCAGTGCTGCTCAGGTTTACGAGCAGTACTTC
.,TRBJ2-7,.,TRBV11-1,CASSLGQYYEQYF,TGTGCCAGCAGCTTAGGACAGTACTACGAGCAGTACTTC
.,TRBJ1-2,.,TRBV5-8,CASSLESSSYYGYTF,TGTGCCAGCAGCTTGGAATCCTCTTCCTACTATGGCTACACCTTC
.,TRBJ2-2,.,TRBV12-5,CASGLARRTDNTGELFF,TGTGCTAGTGGTTTGGCCCGTAGGACAGATAACACCGGGGAGCTGTTTTTT
once,TRBJ1-2,TRBD1,TRBV7-9,CASSLETGRDGYTF,TGTGCCAGCAGCTTAGAGACAGGGCGGGATGGCTACACCTTC
.,TRBJ1-4,.,TRBV7-2,CASSFKQGELLFF,TGTGCCAGCAGCTTTAAACAGGGAGAATTACTGTTTTTT
.,TRBJ2-1,.,TRBV2,CASSEDSSSYNEQFF,TGTGCCAGCAGTGAGGACTCGAGCTCCTACAATGAGCAGTTCTTC
.,TRBJ2-2,.,TRBV7-9,CASSPPSTVTGELFF,TGTGCCAGCAGCCCGCCCTCGACAGTCACCGGGGAGCTGTTTTTT
.,TRBJ1-6,.,TRBV9,CASSGAGNLNSPLHF,TGTGCCAGCAGCGGCGCCGGGAATCTTAATTCACCCCTCCACTTT
.,TRBJ1-5,.,TRBV19,CASSPGRSGNQPQHF,TGTGCCAGTAGTCCGGGGAGGTCGGGGAATCAGCCCCAGCATTTT
.,TRBJ1-4,.,TRBV7-9,CASSLVAGLNEKLFF,TGTGCCAGCAGCTTAGTAGCGGGATTGAATGAAAAACTGTTTTTT
.,TRBJ1-5,.,TRBV27,CASSLGQGFRQPQHF,TGTGCCAGCAGTTTAGGGCAGGGATTTAGGCAGCCCCAGCATTTT
.,TRBJ2-4,TRBD1,TRBV6-6,CASSTGVVNIQYF,TGTGCCAGCTCCACAGGGGTAGTGAACATTCAGTACTTC
few,TRBJ1-3,.,TRBV7-6,CASSPRAESHSGNTIYF,TGTGCCAGCAGCCCTCGCGCTGAGAGCCACTCTGGAAACACCATATATTTT
.,TRBJ1-5,TRBD1,TRBV25-1,CASSDRGQQPQHF,TGTGCCAGCAGTGACAGGGGGCAACAGCCCCAGCATTTT
.,TRBJ1-5,.,TRBV6-1,CASSGTVFNQPQHF,TGTGCCAGCAGTGGTACAGTATTCAATCAGCCCCAGCATTTT
.,TRBJ1-2,.,TRBV19,CASTTGSYGYTF,TGTGCCAGTACCACAGGGTCCTATGGCTACACCTTC
.,TRBJ1-4,.,TRBV5-1,CASSLGRANEKLFF,TGCGCCAGCAGTCTGGGCAGAGCTAATGAAAAACTGTTTTTT
.,TRBJ2-1,.,TRBV19,CASSMTPYNEQFF,TGTGCCAGTAGTATGACACCTTACAATGAGCAGTTCTTC
.,TRBJ2-7,TRBD2,TRBV2,CAGREFSGGERSYEQYF,TGTGCCGGTAGGGAGTTTAGCGGGGGGGAACGATCCTACGAGCAGTACTTC
.,TRBJ1-2,.,TRBV19,CASSLTNYGYTF,TGTGCCAGTAGTCTAACTAACTATGGCTACACCTTC
once,TRBJ1-2,.,TRBV28,CASAAGGDHGYTF,TGTGCCAGCGCCGCGGGGGGGGATCATGGCTACACCTTC
.,TRBJ1-5,TRBD1,TRBV11-2,CASCPGDRGLFSNQPQHF,TGTGCCAGCTGTCCGGGCGACAGGGGGCTTTTTAGCAATCAGCCCCAGCATTTT
once,TRBJ2-5,TRBD1,TRBV7-9,CASSLSTGGQETQYF,TGTGCCAGCAGCTTATCGACAGGGGGACAGGAGACCCAGTACTTC
.,TRBJ1-3,.,TRBV5-1,CASSPSGGSASGNTIYF,TGCGCCAGCAGCCCCTCCGGGGGGTCTGCCTCTGGAAACACCATATATTTT
once,TRBJ1-3,.,TRBV27,CASSSFSSGNTIYF,TGTGCCAGCAGTTCCTTCAGCTCTGGAAACACCATATATTTT
.,TRBJ2-6,TRBD1,TRBV5-1,CASSRTGTVTSGANVLTF,TGCGCCAGCAGCCGTACCGGGACAGTCACCTCTGGGGCCAACGTCCTGACTTTC
.,TRBJ2-2,.,TRBV2,CASGGRANTGELFF,TGTGCCAGCGGGGGCAGAGCGAACACCGGGGAGCTGTTTTTT
.,TRBJ2-2,.,TRBV5-6,CASSRRTASNTGELFF,TGTGCCAGCAGCCGACGGACTGCGTCGAACACCGGGGAGCTGTTTTTT
.,TRBJ2-5,TRBD2,TRBV5-6,CASSGFQGGQETQYF,TGTGCCAGCAGTGGGTTCCAGGGAGGGCAAGAGACCCAGTACTTC
.,TRBJ1-3,.,TRBV27,CASSLQGLGNTIYF,TGTGCCAGCAGTTTACAGGGCCTTGGAAACACCATATATTTT
.,TRBJ1-4,TRBD1,TRBV30,CAWTRVGQGNEKLFF,TGTGCCTGGACACGTGTGGGACAGGGAAATGAAAAACTGTTTTTT